A selection of T cell receptor beta chains follows, all from one sample in a study of blood T cell repertoires in COVID-19. Here immunoSEQ multiplex PCR was the method, and the copy in TCRdb shows in-frame clones only, minus some. The data hold approximately 200,000 clones, with approximately 90% observed a single time. Sample: peripheral blood. These receptors were obtained from a man aged 55 to 70 who had recovered from COVID-19. Both conserved end residues are part of each CDR3. The D gene is left open where the match is weak. A row's size may be missing; if present it is once, few, many or a size class.

clone_size	v_call	j_call	d_call	cdr3_nt	cdr3_aa
NA	TRBV18	TRBJ2-1	TRBD1	TGTGCCAGCTCAAAGACGGGACAGGGGGGTAATGAGCAGTTCTTC	CASSKTGQGGNEQFF
NA	TRBV6-5	TRBJ1-2	NA	TGTGCCAGCAGCAATCCGGGGGGTGGGGTCTATGGCTACACCTTC	CASSNPGGGVYGYTF
NA	TRBV19	TRBJ2-3	NA	TGTGCCAGTAGTATAGACTCCAGGGGCACAGATACGCAGTATTTT	CASSIDSRGTDTQYF
NA	TRBV19	TRBJ2-2	NA	TGTGCCAGTAGTATAAAGAGGGCCGGACAGTTAAACACCGGGGAGCTGTTTTTT	CASSIKRAGQLNTGELFF
NA	TRBV5-1	TRBJ1-1	TRBD1	TGCGCCAGCAGCTCGGGACAGGGGGCATGGCACACTGAAGCTTTCTTT	CASSSGQGAWHTEAFF
NA	TRBV3-1/TRBV3-2	TRBJ2-4	NA	TGTGCCAGCAGCCCGGCCGGGACTGAAAACATTCAGTACTTC	CASSPAGTENIQYF
NA	TRBV5-1	TRBJ2-5	NA	TGCGCCCGCTGGGGGGGCGGGGGCGAAGGAGAGACCCAGTACTTC	CARWGGGGEGETQYF
once	TRBV7-3	TRBJ2-2	TRBD2	TGTGCCAGCAGCTCCGGCGGGAGGGGCACCGGGGAGCTGTTTTTT	CASSSGGRGTGELFF
once	TRBV7-2	TRBJ2-7	NA	TGTGCCAGCAGAGCAGAGGACAGATTTAACGAGCAGTACTTC	CASRAEDRFNEQYF
NA	TRBV5-4	TRBJ2-7	NA	TGTGCCAGCAGCTTGGCTTTGTCCTACGAGCAGTACTTC	CASSLALSYEQYF
NA	TRBV6-5	TRBJ2-3	NA	TGTGCCAGCAGTCTTGCTAGTGCTAGCACAGATACGCAGTATTTT	CASSLASASTDTQYF
NA	TRBV7-2	TRBJ1-1	NA	TGTGCCAGCAGCTTCCAGGGTAACACTGAAGCTTTCTTT	CASSFQGNTEAFF
NA	TRBV7-7	TRBJ2-5	TRBD2	TGTGCCAGCAGCCTAGCGGGGGGAAACCAAGAGACCCAGTACTTC	CASSLAGGNQETQYF
NA	TRBV5-1	TRBJ2-2	NA	TGCGCCAGCAGCTTGGGACTAGCGAACACCGGGGAGCTGTTTTTT	CASSLGLANTGELFF
NA	TRBV5-4	TRBJ2-3	NA	TGTGCCAGCAGCTTTGGATCAGCGTCCACAGATACGCAGTATTTT	CASSFGSASTDTQYF
NA	TRBV19	TRBJ1-1	NA	TGTGCCAGTAACTCCATACAGGGAGTGGGCGCTGAAGCTTTCTTT	CASNSIQGVGAEAFF
NA	TRBV7-2	TRBJ2-2	TRBD2	TGTGCCAGCAGCATCCCGGGACTAGCGGAGAGGGAGCTGTTTTTT	CASSIPGLAERELFF
NA	TRBV9	TRBJ2-3	NA	TGTGCCAGCAGCGCCAGATTAATGACAGGCACGGGTGGGACAGATACGCAGTATTTT	CASSARLMTGTGGTDTQYF
NA	TRBV7-2	TRBJ2-7	NA	TGTGCCAGCAGCCCGACAGGTAACTCCTACGAGCAGTACTTC	CASSPTGNSYEQYF
NA	TRBV9	TRBJ1-2	NA	TGTGCCAGCAGCGTAGAAGCTACAGCTAACTATGGCTACACCTTC	CASSVEATANYGYTF
NA	TRBV2	TRBJ2-7	TRBD2	TGTGCCAGCAGGGGGGGGACTCCTTCCTACGAGCAGTACTTC	CASRGGTPSYEQYF
once	TRBV9	TRBJ2-2	NA	TGTGCCAGCAGCGTAGCTCTCGGGGCCGGGGAGCTGTTTTTT	CASSVALGAGELFF
few	TRBV20-1	TRBJ2-3	NA	TGCAGTGCTAACAGTCCAGATACGCAGTATTTT	CSANSPDTQYF
many	TRBV11-2	TRBJ2-3	TRBD1	TGTGCCAGCAGCCCAGGACAGGGGGGGACAGATACGCAGTATTTT	CASSPGQGGTDTQYF
NA	TRBV30	TRBJ2-1	NA	TGTGCCTGGAACCCCTCGGAAGGGGCCCGGTTCTTC	CAWNPSEGARFF
NA	TRBV5-1	TRBJ1-5	NA	TGCGCCAGCAGCTTGCACCCGGCGGGAGCGAATCAGCCCCAGCATTTT	CASSLHPAGANQPQHF
NA	TRBV12-3/TRBV12-4	TRBJ2-7	NA	TGTGCCAGCAGTCAATCCTACGAGCAGTACTTC	CASSQSYEQYF
NA	TRBV6-1	TRBJ1-1	NA	TGTGCCAGCAGTGAATTGGTGGGGGGGCCCAGGACTGAAGCTTTCTTT	CASSELVGGPRTEAFF
NA	TRBV5-1	TRBJ1-1	NA	TGCGCCAGCAGCTTGGCCGAGACAGGGAACACTGAAGCTTTCTTT	CASSLAETGNTEAFF
NA	TRBV27	TRBJ1-4	TRBD1	TGTGCCAGCAGTATGAAGACAGGGACTAATGAAAAACTGTTTTTT	CASSMKTGTNEKLFF
NA	TRBV3-1/TRBV3-2	TRBJ1-4	NA	TGTGCCAGCAGCCTTCCTCAGGGGATAACTAATGAAAAACTGTTTTTT	CASSLPQGITNEKLFF
NA	TRBV6-5	TRBJ1-5	NA	TGTGCCAGAAACCCCAGGGGCAACGGCAATCAGCCCCAGCATTTT	CARNPRGNGNQPQHF
NA	TRBV5-1	TRBJ2-7	TRBD2	TGCGCCAGCAGCTTTATAGGGACTACGCTCCTGGGCGAGCAGTACTTC	CASSFIGTTLLGEQYF
NA	TRBV9	TRBJ2-2	TRBD2	TGTGCCAGCAGCGTAGCGGGAGGGAGCGCCGGGGAGCTGTTTTTT	CASSVAGGSAGELFF
once	TRBV5-1	TRBJ1-5	TRBD1	TGCGCCAGCAGCCTGACAGGGGACAATCAGCCCCAGCATTTT	CASSLTGDNQPQHF
NA	TRBV6-5	TRBJ1-1	NA	TGTGCCAGCAGTTACGGGCAGGACTCAGAAGCTTTCTTT	CASSYGQDSEAFF
NA	TRBV12-5	TRBJ2-1	NA	TGTGCTAGTGGTTTGGTACAGTCCGGGGGACTGAAAGCTTGGCACAATGAGCAGTTCTTC	CASGLVQSGGLKAWHNEQFF
NA	TRBV18	TRBJ2-3	TRBD1	TGTGCCAGCTCACTGACAGGGGTCAGCACAGATACGCAGTATTTT	CASSLTGVSTDTQYF
NA	TRBV24-1	TRBJ1-6	TRBD1	TGTGCCACCAGTGATATGACAGGGCGTAATTCACCCCTCCACTTT	CATSDMTGRNSPLHF
NA	TRBV2	TRBJ1-2	NA	TGTGCCAGCAGTGAACACCCAGGGGTAAACTATGGCTACACCTTC	CASSEHPGVNYGYTF